In this sample, the clone carrying this T cell receptor (beta chain) turned up a few times. TCRdb ran MiXCR on the RT-PCR reads and lists one entry per CDR3 protein. This sample carries more than 450,000 distinct CDR3 sequences, roughly 12% of them seen once, and the ten largest clones take 10% to 13%. This specimen belongs to a study of response to subunit inactivated influenza vaccine. Trimming took off 0 bases at V and 0 bases at J, with 13 bases between the two ends. The CDR3 consists of 16 residues. Germline assignment: CDR1 SGHRS and CDR2 YFSETQ. Sequences were derived from PBMCs from blood, sampled on the day of vaccination. V is TRBV5-1 and J is TRBJ2-7; tentative D call: TRBD2 (6 bases). The sequence derives from a man aged 45-65 years who received an inactivated influenza vaccine. For the CDR3, the DNA is TGCGCCAGCAGCTTGGCCGAGCGGGCCCTCTCCTACGAGCAGTACTTC. Its translation is CASSLAERALSYEQYF.